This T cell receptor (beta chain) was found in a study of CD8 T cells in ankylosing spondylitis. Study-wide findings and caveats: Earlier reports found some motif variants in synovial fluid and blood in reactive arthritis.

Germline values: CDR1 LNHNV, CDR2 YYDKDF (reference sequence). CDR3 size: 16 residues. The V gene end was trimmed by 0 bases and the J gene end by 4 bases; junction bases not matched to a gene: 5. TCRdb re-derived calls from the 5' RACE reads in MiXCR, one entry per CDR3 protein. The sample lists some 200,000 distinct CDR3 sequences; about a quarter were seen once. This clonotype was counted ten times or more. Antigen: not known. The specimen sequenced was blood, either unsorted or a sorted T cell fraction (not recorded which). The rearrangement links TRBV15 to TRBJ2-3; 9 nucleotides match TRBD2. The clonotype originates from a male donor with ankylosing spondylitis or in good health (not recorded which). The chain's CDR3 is CATSRDLAGASDTQYF. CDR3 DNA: TGTGCCACCAGCAGAGATTTAGCGGGAGCGTCAGATACGCAGTATTTT.